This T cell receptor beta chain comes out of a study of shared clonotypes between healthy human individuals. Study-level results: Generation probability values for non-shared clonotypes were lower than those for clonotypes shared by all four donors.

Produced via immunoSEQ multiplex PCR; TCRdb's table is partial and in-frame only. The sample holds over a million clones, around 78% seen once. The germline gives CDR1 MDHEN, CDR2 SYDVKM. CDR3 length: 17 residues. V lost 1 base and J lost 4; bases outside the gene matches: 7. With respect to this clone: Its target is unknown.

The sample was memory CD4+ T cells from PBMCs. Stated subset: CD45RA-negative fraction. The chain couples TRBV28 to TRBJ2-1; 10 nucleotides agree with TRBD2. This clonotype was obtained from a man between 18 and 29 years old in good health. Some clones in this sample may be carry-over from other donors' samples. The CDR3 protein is CASSLSPEAGGYNEQFF. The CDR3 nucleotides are TGTGCCAGCAGTTTATCTCCCGAAGCGGGAGGGTACAATGAGCAGTTCTTC.